The rows below give T cell receptor beta chains drawn from one sample of a study of CD8 T cells in Susac syndrome. MiXCR, run by TCRdb on the immunoSEQ multiplex PCR reads, gives a single entry per CDR3 protein. The sample includes 100,000 to 150,000 distinct CDR3 sequences, 96% of them seen just once. The sample was CD4+ T cells from PBMCs. These receptors all come from a human donor with Susac syndrome. Both conserved end residues are part of each CDR3. Fields, in order: V gene, J gene, clone size, CDR3 protein. The size of a clone is reported for some rows only, either as once, few or many, or as a class for expanded clones.

TRBV4-1	TRBJ2-2	NA	CASSQIDLGLSTGELFF
TRBV3-1	TRBJ2-2	NA	CASSLGQLELFF
TRBV5-1	TRBJ2-3	NA	CASSPGAGADTQYF
TRBV6-5	TRBJ2-3	NA	CASSYWATSTDTQYF
TRBV18	TRBJ2-5	NA	CASSSNQETQYF
TRBV20-1	TRBJ2-7	NA	CSAQTGSSYEQYF
TRBV9	TRBJ2-7	NA	CASSQFGSSYEQYF
TRBV29-1	TRBJ2-7	NA	CNPYEQYF
TRBV14	TRBJ2-3	NA	CASSPRLVADTQYF
TRBV9	TRBJ1-2	NA	CASSVGQDYGYTF
TRBV4-1	TRBJ2-7	NA	CASSQGQGRFYEQYF
TRBV29-1	TRBJ2-3	NA	CSVRGQADTQYF
TRBV9	TRBJ2-1	NA	CASSVAPEDEQFF
TRBV3-1	TRBJ2-7	NA	CASSQSGLYYEQYF
TRBV6-1	TRBJ2-4	NA	CASSEAGTRNKNIQYF
TRBV28	TRBJ2-1	once	CASSPRVAGGYEQFF
TRBV29-1	TRBJ2-7	once	CSVWTSGRRAYEQYF
TRBV6-5	TRBJ1-1	NA	CASSRPDTLNTEAFF
TRBV7-2	TRBJ2-1	NA	CASSLAGTGFDNEQFF
TRBV12-3/TRBV12-4	TRBJ2-7	NA	CASSFGDIGAYEQYF
TRBV14	TRBJ1-5	NA	CASPRQGLNQPQHF
TRBV15	TRBJ1-5	NA	CATSRDGSYQPQHF
TRBV23-1	TRBJ2-5	NA	CASSLQQDRGETQYF
TRBV6-2/TRBV6-3	TRBJ2-7	NA	CASSTPSGFSYEQYF
TRBV3-1	TRBJ2-7	NA	CASSQANYEQYF
TRBV2	TRBJ2-2	NA	CASRTSGAGELFF
TRBV3-1	TRBJ2-7	NA	CASSRLGDEQYF
TRBV24-1	TRBJ2-1	NA	CATSDLYEQFF
TRBV12-3/TRBV12-4	TRBJ1-1	NA	CASSPSRWTEAFF
TRBV30	TRBJ2-5	NA	CAWSDRAGGGETQYF
TRBV7-2	TRBJ2-5	NA	CASSFRAASQETQYF
TRBV6-5	TRBJ2-2	NA	CASSYGAWGTGELFF
TRBV24-1	TRBJ2-1	NA	CATGRGGYNEQFF
TRBV7-2	TRBJ1-1	NA	CASSLGSSLEAFF
TRBV30	TRBJ2-1	NA	CAWRGLSSYNEQFF
TRBV30	TRBJ1-1	NA	CAWTPLNTEAFF
TRBV20-1	TRBJ2-3	NA	CSATPSGLSATQYF
TRBV24-1	TRBJ2-3	NA	CATSDPGTEDTSTDTQYF
TRBV10-3	TRBJ2-1	NA	CAISESGGRTGDYNEQFF
TRBV6-5	TRBJ1-1	NA	CASGTVNTEAFF
TRBV3-1	TRBJ2-1	NA	CASSQAYRDSHNEQFF
TRBV20-1	TRBJ2-5	NA	CSARGLAKETQYF
TRBV29-1	TRBJ1-5	NA	CSVGYGAQNQPQHF
TRBV29-1	TRBJ2-1	NA	CSGEGTGVFNEQFF
TRBV10-3	TRBJ1-2	NA	CATSTGKGYEGYTF
TRBV5-6	TRBJ2-3	NA	CASSWKREARDTQYF
TRBV7-9	TRBJ2-5	NA	CASSFGSGGVETQYF
TRBV7-8	TRBJ1-2	once	CASSFGTGGVYGYTF
TRBV20-1	TRBJ2-5	NA	CSARGQGETQYF
TRBV19	TRBJ1-1	NA	CASSKMVQVNTEAFF
TRBV24-1	TRBJ2-1	NA	CATSEGPGPYNEQFF
TRBV15	TRBJ2-1	NA	CATSREGLAGNEQFF
TRBV2	TRBJ1-5	NA	CASSENRAQHF
TRBV7-9	TRBJ2-3	NA	CASSFRTDTDTQYF
TRBV7-2	TRBJ1-1	NA	CASSWTGVTEAFF
TRBV12-3/TRBV12-4	TRBJ2-4	NA	CASSLPGGLVKNIQYF
TRBV19	TRBJ2-4	NA	CASSIDGSGKNIQYF
TRBV18	TRBJ1-6	NA	CASSPQDRGYNSPLHF
TRBV24-1	TRBJ2-3	once	CATSDSTRGDTDTQYF